This TCR beta chain originates from a study of blood T cell repertoires in COVID-19. Study context: The United States, Italy and Spain were the sources of the acute and convalescent COVID-19 samples. The cDNA or gDNA used as material had been derived from T cells, B-cell-depleted T cells, or PBMCs.

In the source study's methods: Reference gene primers were amplified, and this amplification served to estimate nucleated cell counts. Data came from immunoSEQ multiplex PCR; TCRdb stores just in-frame clones and leaves some out. The DNA was the basis for D and trimming; V, J and clone size are from that table. The data hold tens of thousands of clones, with 70% to 90% observed a single time. In germline, CDR1 is SGHRS, CDR2 YFSETQ. CDR3 length: 16 amino acids. The ends were cut back, 4 bases at V and 1 base at J, with 15 bases in the middle. The chain recombines TRBV5-1 with TRBJ2-1; D perhaps matches TRBD1 (6 bases). The source of this sequence is a man in his 70s with acute or convalescent COVID-19. Sequenced input: peripheral blood. The CDR3 coding sequence is TGCGCCAGCAGCGACGGACAGTCCCCTTCCTACAATGAGCAGTTCTTC. Amino acids: CASSDGQSPSYNEQFF.